This TCR beta chain was found in a study of blood T cell repertoires in COVID-19. Study in general: Specimens from acute and convalescent COVID-19 originated in the United States, Italy and Spain.

The assay was immunoSEQ multiplex PCR, and TCRdb's table has in-frame clones only and misses some. The sample yields roughly 81,000 clones, approximately 83% seen once. This clone came up once. Trimming removed 7 bases from V and 6 bases from J, with 18 bases in between. This CDR3 has 14 amino acids. Germline CDR1 MNHEY, CDR2 SVGAGI. The chain has TRBV6-5 and TRBJ1-2, with D hard to call. This clonotype was obtained from a woman in her 70s with acute or convalescent COVID-19. The sequenced material came from peripheral blood. In nucleotides, the CDR3 is TGTGCCAGCAAGAGAAGCCGGGGTGAGGATGGCTACACCTTC. This sequence encodes CASKRSRGEDGYTF.